Sequencing of this T cell receptor (beta chain) was carried out in a study of T cells in tuberculosis. The repertoire was sequenced with immunoSEQ multiplex PCR; TCRdb's copy has only in-frame clones and lacks some. Of some 28,000 clones detected, around 91% appear once; the ten largest clones hold 5.5% to 7.5%. Regarding the study as a whole: GEM motif frequencies gave less than 75% accuracy; the GMM repertoire gave almost 90%.

Worth noting for this clone: Antigen unknown.

CDR3 length: 17 residues. Germline V lookup: CDR1 SGDLS, CDR2 YYNGEE. Trimming took 4 bases from V and 3 from J, leaving 21 bases between them. This sequence originates from a donor between 10 and 35 years old with latent tuberculosis or without tuberculosis infection. V is TRBV9 and J is TRBJ2-3; the D is unclear. Input material: PBMCs. This CDR3 is CASSPPGGSSRTDTQYF. For the CDR3, the DNA is TGTGCCAGCAGCCCCCCCGGCGGCTCCTCGCGGACAGATACGCAGTATTTT. Full variable domain (remainder filled in from reference TRBV9 and TRBJ2-3): DSGVTQTPKHLITATGQRVTLRCSPRSGDLSVYWYQQSLDQGLQFLIQYYNGEERAKGNILERFSAQQFPDLHSELNLSSLELGDSALYFCASSPPGGSSRTDTQYFGPGTRLTVL.